Listed below are T cell receptor beta chains from one sample, sequenced in a study of blood T cell repertoires in COVID-19. Using immunoSEQ multiplex PCR, the repertoire was profiled, and TCRdb retains in-frame clones only, with some absent. The repertoire consists of fewer than 200,000 clones, with approximately 85% occurring once and the leading ten covering 1% to 1.5%. Sequenced input: peripheral blood. Receptor source: a man aged 55 to 69 who had recovered from COVID-19. Both conserved end residues are part of each CDR3. The D gene is left open where the match is weak.

TRBD2,TRBV6-1,TRBJ2-3,TGTGCCAGCAGTGAAGCAGCGGGGGGGAGCACAGATACGCAGTATTTT,CASSEAAGGSTDTQYF
TRBD2,TRBV3-1/TRBV3-2,TRBJ2-1,TGTGCCAGCAGCTTGGGACTAGCGGGGACTATAACGTACAATGAGCAGTTCTTC,CASSLGLAGTITYNEQFF
.,TRBV7-2,TRBJ2-1,TGTGCCAGCAGCAACTCCAGGGGCCCCTCCTACAATGAGCAGTTCTTC,CASSNSRGPSYNEQFF
.,TRBV10-3,TRBJ1-6,TGTGCCATCAGTGAAACAGCGGTGTCACCCCTCCACTTT,CAISETAVSPLHF
.,TRBV11-2,TRBJ2-5,TGTGCCAGCAGCTTAGGCGGGGAGAGGTTGGAGACCCAGTACTTC,CASSLGGERLETQYF
.,TRBV27,TRBJ1-1,TGTGCCAGCAGTTCCCCCCGTGTAACTGAAGCTTTCTTT,CASSSPRVTEAFF
.,TRBV7-6,TRBJ1-1,TGTGCCAGCAGCTTATTAGGAGGGGAGGGCGGCACTGAAGCTTTCTTT,CASSLLGGEGGTEAFF
.,TRBV6-6,TRBJ1-6,TGTGCCAGCAGTTACGACGGTGAGGGTAACTATTCACCCCTCCACTTT,CASSYDGEGNYSPLHF
TRBD2,TRBV7-6,TRBJ2-6,TGTGCCAGCAGCTTAGTGGGAGGGGCCGGGGCCAACGTCCTGACTTTC,CASSLVGGAGANVLTF
TRBD1,TRBV5-1,TRBJ2-7,TGCGCCAGCAGCCCGGGACAGGGATTCGACGAGCAGTACTTC,CASSPGQGFDEQYF
TRBD2,TRBV27,TRBJ2-1,TGTGCCAGCAGTTTATCTAGCGGGGTATCCTACAATGAGCAGTTCTTC,CASSLSSGVSYNEQFF
TRBD1,TRBV5-8,TRBJ2-5,TGTGCCAGCAGAAAGGGACAGGCACTCCAAGAGACCCAGTACTTC,CASRKGQALQETQYF
TRBD1,TRBV5-1,TRBJ2-5,TGCGCCAGCAGCTTGGAGGGACAGCTAGAGACCCAGTACTTC,CASSLEGQLETQYF
TRBD2,TRBV18,TRBJ2-3,TGTGCCAGCTCACCACCACTAGCGGAGACAGATACGCAGTATTTT,CASSPPLAETDTQYF